Below are 18 T cell receptor beta chains sequenced from a single sample in a study of naive and memory T cell subsets. The beta constant-region primer was an equimolar mix of two oligonucleotides covering TRBC1 and TRBC2. In TCRdb, the UMI-ligation and nested PCR reads were re-called with MiXCR into one record per CDR3 protein. Of roughly 98,000 distinct CDR3 sequences in the sample, 7% to 8% were seen once. The sequencing input was central memory CD4+ T cells from blood. Every receptor here comes from a human donor in good health.

This clonotype has at least ten counts. The chain links TRBV7-9 to TRBJ2-3; the match to TRBD2 covers 12 bases. CDR3 length equals 22 residues. The V gene end was trimmed by 2 bases and the J gene end by 5 bases; junction bases not matched to a gene: 23. Germline CDR1 and CDR2: SEHNR and FQNEAQ (reference sequence). CDR3 in DNA: TGTGCCAGCAGCTTATATCCCTTGGGTTCCGGACTAGCGGGGTGGGCTAGAGATACGCAGTATTTT. The encoded protein is CASSLYPLGSGLAGWARDTQYF. The full variable domain, its missing parts supplied by reference TRBV7-9 and TRBJ2-3, is DTGVSQNPRHKITKRGQNVTFRCDPISEHNRLYWYRQTLGQGPEFLTYFQNEAQLEKSRLLSDRFSAERPKGSFSTLEIQRTEQGDSAMYLCASSLYPLGSGLAGWARDTQYFGPGTRLTVL.

This chain uses TRBV7-2 with TRBJ2-5; possible D gene TRBD1, 5 bases. CDR1 and CDR2 (germline): SGHTA, FQGNSA. V was trimmed by 1 base and J by 5 bases, leaving 11 bases between them. The CDR3 runs 14 residues. The CDR3: CASSLVRGRETQYF. DNA for the CDR3: TGTGCCAGCAGCTTAGTAAGGGGCAGGGAGACCCAGTACTTC.

Ten or more counts support this clonotype. The CDR3 DNA is TGCAGCGTTAAGACAGGGGATCAGCCCCAGCATTTT. It codes for CSVKTGDQPQHF. The chain has TRBV29-1 and TRBJ1-5; 8 bases are a match to TRBD1. CDR3 length equals 12 residues. V was pared by 5 bases and J by 5 bases, with 2 bases of the junction left unmatched. Germline V gene data show CDR1 as SQVTM and CDR2 as ANQGSEA. The full variable domain, its missing parts supplied by reference TRBV29-1 and TRBJ1-5, is SAVISQKPSRDICQRGTSLTIQCQVDSQVTMMFWYRQQPGQSLTLIATANQGSEATYESGFVIDKFPISRPNLTFSTLTVSNMSPEDSSIYLCSVKTGDQPQHFGDGTRLSIL.

This clonotype showed up just a few times. The chain carries TRBV27 and TRBJ1-5, with unresolved D. The germline V gene encodes CDR1 MNHEY and CDR2 SMNVEV (reference sequence). The CDR3 extends over 13 amino acids. V was cut by 1 base and J by 5 bases, with 6 bases left in between. The CDR3 coding sequence is TGTGCCAGCAGTTTATGGGAAGATCAGCCCCAGCATTTT. Amino acid sequence: CASSLWEDQPQHF.

The chain links TRBV7-2 to TRBJ1-4, with D hard to call. V was clipped by 2 bases and J by 5 bases, with 12 bases between them. The germline CDR1 and CDR2 sequences are SGHTA and FQGNSA. The CDR3 is 15 amino acids. The CDR3 protein is CASSLLGRSNEKLFF. CDR3 DNA: TGTGCCAGCAGCTTATTAGGTCGGAGCAATGAAAAACTGTTTTTT. Drawing the rest from reference TRBV7-2 and TRBJ1-4, the complete variable domain is GAGVSQSPSNKVTEKGKDVELRCDPISGHTALYWYRQSLGQGLEFLIYFQGNSAPDKSGLPSDRFSAERTGGSVSTLTIQRTQQEDSAVYLCASSLLGRSNEKLFFGSGTQLSVL.

This clonotype has at least ten counts. The chain couples TRBV9 to TRBJ2-7, with 7 nucleotides matching TRBD1. The V gene end was trimmed by 3 bases and the J gene end by 2 bases; junction bases not matched to a gene: 2. The CDR3 is 13 residues long. Germline V gives CDR1 SGDLS, CDR2 YYNGEE. CDR3 sequence: CASSGQGAYEQYF. The CDR3 DNA sequence: TGTGCCAGCAGCGGGCAGGGGGCCTACGAGCAGTACTTC.

This clonotype was observed a few times. This chain joins TRBV5-1 and TRBJ2-7; 8 bases are shared with TRBD1. This CDR3 contains 16 residues. V lost 1 base to trimming and J lost 3 bases; unmatched junction nucleotides: 9. Per germline, CDR1 SGHRS and CDR2 YFSETQ. CDR3 sequence reads: CASSLTGGNYYYEQYF. CDR3 in DNA: TGCGCCAGCAGCTTGACAGGGGGAAACTACTACTACGAGCAGTACTTC. Filled out from reference TRBV5-1 and TRBJ2-7, the complete variable domain reads KAGVTQTPRYLIKTRGQQVTLSCSPISGHRSVSWYQQTPGQGLQFLFEYFSETQRNKGNFPGRFSGRQFSNSRSEMNVSTLELGDSALYLCASSLTGGNYYYEQYFGPGTRLTVT.

The chain couples TRBV4-2 to TRBJ1-1; D is unclear. The CDR3 is 17 residues long. Germline assignment: CDR1 LGHNA and CDR2 YNFKEQ. The V end was cut by 0 bases, the J end by 3 bases, with 17 bases between. CDR3 residues: CASSQESSLSGDTEAFF. In DNA, the CDR3 is TGTGCCAGCAGCCAAGAATCTAGCCTATCTGGGGACACTGAAGCTTTCTTT.

This chain joins TRBV5-1 and TRBJ2-7, with a possible D match to TRBD2 (7 bases). V was pared by 0 bases and J by 3 bases, with 10 bases between. This CDR3 has 14 amino acids. Germline CDR1 is SGHRS and CDR2 is YFSETQ. The CDR3 nucleotides read TGCGCCAGCAGCTTGGCCGGGGGGCACTACGAGCAGTACTTC. Its translation is CASSLAGGHYEQYF. Supplemented by reference TRBV5-1 and TRBJ2-7, the full variable domain reads KAGVTQTPRYLIKTRGQQVTLSCSPISGHRSVSWYQQTPGQGLQFLFEYFSETQRNKGNFPGRFSGRQFSNSRSEMNVSTLELGDSALYLCASSLAGGHYEQYFGPGTRLTVT.

Many counts were recorded for this clonotype. The J gene is TRBJ1-5, the V gene TRBV7-2; D is perhaps TRBD1 (6 bases). Germline V gene sequence: CDR1 SGHTA, CDR2 FQGNSA. Trimming took 5 bases from V and 2 from J, leaving 13 bases between them. This CDR3 comprises 15 residues. The CDR3 DNA follows: TGTGCCAGCAGCCGCTCCAGGGGAGGCAATCAGCCCCAGCATTTT. It yields the protein CASSRSRGGNQPQHF.

Many counts were recorded for this clonotype. The V gene is TRBV7-8, the J gene TRBJ1-1; tentative D call: TRBD1 (6 bases). Deletions cut 5 bases from V and 5 bases from J, with 15 bases between. The germline CDR1 and CDR2 sequences are SGHVS and FQNEAQ. The CDR3 is made up of 14 amino acids. Written as DNA, the CDR3 is TGTGCCAGCAGCGAACAGGGTTCGGGGACTGAAGCTTTCTTT. The encoded protein is CASSEQGSGTEAFF.

This clonotype has a handful of counts. This chain connects TRBV12-3 or TRBV12-4 to TRBJ2-5, with D perhaps given as TRBD1 or TRBD2 (5 bases each). The CDR3 totals 14 residues. The V end lost 4 bases, the J end lost 4 bases, and 13 bases lay between the germline ends. CDR3 region: CASSYGAALETQYF. CDR3 sequence (DNA): TGTGCCAGCAGTTACGGGGCAGCTTTAGAGACCCAGTACTTC.

At least ten counts were recorded for this clonotype. The chain employs TRBV5-1 and TRBJ2-6; a weak D match, TRBD1 (6 bases). Looked up from germline, CDR1 is SGHRS and CDR2 is YFSETQ. Trimming took 3 bases from V and 0 from J, leaving 13 bases between them. The CDR3 is 17 amino acids. The CDR3 sequence is CASSSSRTDSGANVLTF. For the CDR3, the DNA is TGCGCCAGCAGCTCGTCGCGGACAGACTCTGGGGCCAACGTCCTGACTTTC.

This sequence joins TRBV6-2 or TRBV6-3 and TRBJ2-7; D unclear. Germline V gene data show CDR1 as MNHEY and CDR2 as SVGEGT. The CDR3 spans 15 residues. Trimming took off 7 bases at V and 5 bases at J, with 21 bases between the two ends. The CDR3 region is CASTRPPIGFHEQYF. For the CDR3, the DNA is TGTGCCAGCACTCGACCCCCGATAGGTTTCCACGAGCAGTACTTC.

This clonotype was observed many times. The CDR3, as DNA: TGTGCCAGCAGCGTAGCTTCGGGGGGGGCGAATGAGCAGTTCTTC. Its protein product is CASSVASGGANEQFF. This chain links TRBV9 with TRBJ2-1, with 8 bases that match TRBD2. J was trimmed by 7 bases and V by 0 bases; bases with no gene match: 6. CDR1 and CDR2 (germline): SGDLS, YYNGEE. This CDR3 is built from 15 residues.

In its sample, this clonotype was seen many times. The J gene is TRBJ1-6, the V gene TRBV12-3 or TRBV12-4; weak D call: TRBD1 (6 bases). Between the trimmed V and J ends, which lost 7 bases and 10 bases, there was a span of 14 bases. The CDR3 totals 13 residues. The CDR3 nucleotides read TGTGCCAGCAATAGCCAGGGGCAATCACCCCTCCACTTT. This sequence encodes CASNSQGQSPLHF.

The table lists this clonotype with many counts. The V call is TRBV7-2, the J call TRBJ2-7, with D tentatively TRBD1 or TRBD2 (5 bases each). The CDR3 contains 14 residues. Looked up from germline, CDR1 is SGHTA and CDR2 is FQGNSA. V shed 3 bases and J shed 4 bases, with 13 bases lying between them. The CDR3 is CASSLEQWGYEQYF. The CDR3 bases are TGTGCCAGCAGCTTGGAGCAGTGGGGGTACGAGCAGTACTTC. Based on the CDR3 plus reference TRBV7-2 and TRBJ2-7, the full variable domain is GAGVSQSPSNKVTEKGKDVELRCDPISGHTALYWYRQSLGQGLEFLIYFQGNSAPDKSGLPSDRFSAERTGGSVSTLTIQRTQQEDSAVYLCASSLEQWGYEQYFGPGTRLTVT.

Only a few counts were recorded for this clonotype. CDR3 in amino acids: CASSPHGQGPDNEQFF. The CDR3 nucleotides read TGTGCCAGCAGCCCGCATGGGCAGGGGCCGGACAATGAGCAGTTCTTC. This rearrangement joins TRBV6-5 to TRBJ2-1; a possible D gene is TRBD1 (6 bases). This CDR3 has 16 residues. V shed 6 bases and J shed 5 bases, with 20 bases lying between them. Germline CDR1 reads MNHEY; CDR2 reads SVGAGI.